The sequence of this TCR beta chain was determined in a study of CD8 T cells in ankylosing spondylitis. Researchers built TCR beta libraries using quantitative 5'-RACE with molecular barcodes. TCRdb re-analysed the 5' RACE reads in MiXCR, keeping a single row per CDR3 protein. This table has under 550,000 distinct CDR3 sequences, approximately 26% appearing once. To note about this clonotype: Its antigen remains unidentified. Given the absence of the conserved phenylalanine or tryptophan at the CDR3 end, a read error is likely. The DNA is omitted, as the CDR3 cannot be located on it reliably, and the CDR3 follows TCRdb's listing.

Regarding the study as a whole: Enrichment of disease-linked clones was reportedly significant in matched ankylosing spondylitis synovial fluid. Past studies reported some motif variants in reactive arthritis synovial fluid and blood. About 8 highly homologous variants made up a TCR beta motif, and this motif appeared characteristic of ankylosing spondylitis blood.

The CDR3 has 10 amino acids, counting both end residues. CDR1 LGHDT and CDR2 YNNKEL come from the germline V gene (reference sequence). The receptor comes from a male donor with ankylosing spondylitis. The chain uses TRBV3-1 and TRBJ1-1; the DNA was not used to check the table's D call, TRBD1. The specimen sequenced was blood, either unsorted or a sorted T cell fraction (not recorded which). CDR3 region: CASSPRAHLY.